This TCR beta chain was sequenced in a study of blood T cell repertoires in COVID-19. Only in-frame clones appear in the TCRdb table, and some are missing; sequencing was by immunoSEQ multiplex PCR. The sample contains a few hundred thousand clones, approximately 88% of which appear only once. Per germline, CDR1 MDHEN and CDR2 SYDVKM. The CDR3 runs 13 residues. V lost 1 base and J lost 7, with 11 bases in between. V is TRBV28 and J is TRBJ2-7; a possible D gene is TRBD2 (5 bases). The TCR comes from a woman aged 70-85 years with COVID-19, enrolled during active disease. Sequencing was carried out using peripheral blood. The CDR3 spells CASSLSSTGEQYF. Written as DNA, the CDR3 is TGTGCCAGCAGTTTATCATCTACGGGGGAGCAGTACTTC.